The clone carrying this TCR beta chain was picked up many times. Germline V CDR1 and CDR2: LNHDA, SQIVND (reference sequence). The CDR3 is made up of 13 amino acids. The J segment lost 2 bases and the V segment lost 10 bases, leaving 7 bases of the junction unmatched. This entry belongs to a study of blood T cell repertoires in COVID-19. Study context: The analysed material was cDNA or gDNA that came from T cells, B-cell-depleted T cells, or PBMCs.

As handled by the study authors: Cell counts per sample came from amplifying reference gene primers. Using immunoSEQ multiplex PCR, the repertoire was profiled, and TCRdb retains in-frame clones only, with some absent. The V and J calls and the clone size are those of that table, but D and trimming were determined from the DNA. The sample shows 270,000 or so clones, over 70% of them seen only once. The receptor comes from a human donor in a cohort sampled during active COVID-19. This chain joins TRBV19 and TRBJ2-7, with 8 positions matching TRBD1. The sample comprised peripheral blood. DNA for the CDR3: TGTGCCACCACCGGGACAGGAACCTACGAGCAGTACTTC. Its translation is CATTGTGTYEQYF.